This T cell receptor (beta chain) is from a study of control samples from healthy donors and cancer patients. Produced via immunoSEQ multiplex PCR; TCRdb's table is partial and in-frame only. Among about 130,000 clones listed, over 75% were seen once. V was clipped by 5 bases and J by 0 bases; unmatched bases: 5. The germline gives CDR1 SGHVS, CDR2 FNYEAQ. The CDR3 contains 15 residues. The V and J genes are TRBV7-6 and TRBJ2-7, with 9 bases that match TRBD1. The sequencing sample was made of blood. The source is a man aged 18-30 years in good health. CDR3 nucleotide sequence: TGTGCCAGCAGCCAGGGACAGGGAAACTCCTACGAGCAGTACTTC. Residues: CASSQGQGNSYEQYF.